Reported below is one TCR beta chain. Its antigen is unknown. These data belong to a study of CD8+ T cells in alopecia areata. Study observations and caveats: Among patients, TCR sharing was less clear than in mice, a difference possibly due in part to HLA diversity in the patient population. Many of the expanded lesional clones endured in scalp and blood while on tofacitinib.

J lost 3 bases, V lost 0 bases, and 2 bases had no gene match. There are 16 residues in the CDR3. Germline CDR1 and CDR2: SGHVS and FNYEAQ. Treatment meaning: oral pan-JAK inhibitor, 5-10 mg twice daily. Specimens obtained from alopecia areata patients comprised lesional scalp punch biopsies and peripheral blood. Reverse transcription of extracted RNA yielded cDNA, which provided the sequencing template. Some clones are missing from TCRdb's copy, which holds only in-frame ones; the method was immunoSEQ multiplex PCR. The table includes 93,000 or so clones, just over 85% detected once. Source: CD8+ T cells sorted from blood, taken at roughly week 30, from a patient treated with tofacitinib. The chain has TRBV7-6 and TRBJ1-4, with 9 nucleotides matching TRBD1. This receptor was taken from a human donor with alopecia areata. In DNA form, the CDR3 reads TGTGCCAGCAGCTTAGCGCGACAGGGGGCTAATGAAAAACTGTTTTTT. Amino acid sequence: CASSLARQGANEKLFF.